The 23 T cell receptor beta chains below all came from one sample that was sequenced in a study of blood T cell repertoires in COVID-19 (TCRdb year 2020). The library came from the immunoSEQ multiplex PCR assay. TCRdb took over this immuneACCESS table, retaining in-frame rearrangements with V and J assigned. Such tables are incomplete; in checked studies, under half of the missing clones stem from an unresolved V gene, and the remainder is unexplained. This sample holds about 18,000 clones; roughly 90% were observed only once. The ten biggest clones cover about 7.7% of the sample. Sequenced material: peripheral blood. These receptors came from a human donor in a cohort sampled during active COVID-19. The donor label of this sample is uncertain.

The chain employs TRBV19 and TRBJ1-1, with D unclear. Germline V gives CDR1 LNHDA, CDR2 SQIVND (reference sequence). CDR3 length equals 13 residues. Trimming removed 3 bases at V and 1 base at J, with 6 bases between. CDR3 protein: CASSIARNTEAFF. The CDR3 nucleotides read TGTGCCAGTAGTATCGCCAGGAACACTGAAGCTTTCTTT.

The CDR3 bases are TGTGCCAGCAGCGTAGACCCCGGCAGGGGGTGGGGCGAGCAGTACTTC. It specifies CASSVDPGRGWGEQYF. The chain joins TRBV9 to TRBJ2-7; 7 bases are a match to TRBD1. Germline lookup yields CDR1 SGDLS and CDR2 YYNGEE. V trimming: 0 bases; J trimming: 6 bases; junction bases outside the gene matches: 12. CDR3 length: 16 amino acids.

This chain connects TRBV28 to TRBJ2-2; D call uncertain. Trimming took 1 base from V and 1 from J, leaving 4 bases between them. Germline V CDR1 and CDR2: MDHEN, SYDVKM. CDR3 length: 14 residues. The CDR3 protein is CASSLLLNTGELFF. The DNA of the CDR3 is TGTGCCAGCAGTTTATTACTGAACACCGGGGAGCTGTTTTTT. Complete variable domain (other parts from reference TRBV28 and TRBJ2-2): DVKVTQSSRYLVKRTGEKVFLECVQDMDHENMFWYRQDPGLGLRLIYFSYDVKMKEKGDIPEGYSVSREKKERFSLILESASTNQTSMYLCASSLLLNTGELFFGEGSRLTVL.

This chain uses TRBV2 with TRBJ1-3; D gene unclear. Trimming shortened V by 4 bases and J by 1 base, and 8 bases separated the two germline ends. Germline V gives CDR1 SNHLY, CDR2 FYNNEI. This CDR3 contains 14 residues. DNA of the CDR3: TGTGCCAGCAGTGGCCTGACATCTGGAAACACCATATATTTT. Its translation: CASSGLTSGNTIYF.

The V call is TRBV2, the J call TRBJ2-1; 13 positions match TRBD2. In germline, CDR1 is SNHLY, CDR2 FYNNEI. Losses at the gene ends were 6 bases for V and 8 bases for J; bases not matched to a gene: 10. The length of the CDR3 is 16 residues. Written as DNA, the CDR3 is TGTGCCAGCAGCAAGAGACTAGCGGGAGGCAGGGATGAGCAGTTCTTC. Amino acids: CASSKRLAGGRDEQFF.

This clone came up once. This rearrangement joins TRBV30 to TRBJ2-5; D is unclear. CDR3 length: 13 residues. Trimming removed 0 bases from V and 1 base from J, with 6 bases in between. Germline CDR1 reads GTSNPN; CDR2 reads SVGIG (reference sequence). For the CDR3, the DNA is TGTGCCTGGAGTGTACGGGTCCAAGAGACCCAGTACTTC. This encodes CAWSVRVQETQYF. Filled out from reference TRBV30 and TRBJ2-5, the complete variable domain reads SQTIHQWPATLVQPVGSPLSLECTVEGTSNPNLYWYRQAAGRGLQLLFYSVGIGQISSEVPQNLSASRPQDRQFILSSKKLLLSDSGFYLCAWSVRVQETQYFGPGTRLLVL.

The rearrangement joins TRBV6-5 to TRBJ2-1, with D possibly being TRBD2 (5 bases). Trimming took off 2 bases at V and 10 bases at J, with 15 bases between the two ends. The CDR3 extends over 14 amino acids. CDR1 and CDR2 (germline): MNHEY, SVGAGI. The DNA for the CDR3 is TGTGCCAGCAGTTACGGTAATAGCGTTGACGAGCAGTTCTTC. This codes for CASSYGNSVDEQFF.

The V call is TRBV6-2 or TRBV6-3, the J call TRBJ2-3; 7 bases match TRBD2. Germline CDR1 is MNHEY and CDR2 is SVGEGT. This CDR3 has 16 residues. V was pared by 2 bases and J by 0 bases, with 5 bases of the junction left unmatched. The CDR3 here is CASSYPAGFSTDTQYF. For the CDR3, the DNA is TGTGCCAGCAGTTACCCAGCGGGATTTAGCACAGATACGCAGTATTTT.

V and J are TRBV7-8 and TRBJ1-1; maybe TRBD1 (5 bases). This CDR3 has 14 amino acids. Trimming shortened V by 1 base and J by 7 bases, and 13 bases separated the two germline ends. Per the germline V gene, CDR1 is SGHVS and CDR2 is FQNEAQ. The CDR3 DNA follows: TGTGCCAGCAGCTTAGGGGAGGGGATCCTTGAAGCTTTCTTT. This codes for CASSLGEGILEAFF.

This chain connects TRBV6-1 to TRBJ2-1, with 13 bases that match TRBD2. Looked up from germline, CDR1 is MNHNS and CDR2 is SASEGT. V was pared by 1 base and J by 0 bases, with 9 bases of the junction left unmatched. This CDR3 region has 20 residues. The CDR3 protein is CASSEVRLWTSGSSYNEQFF. CDR3 DNA: TGTGCCAGCAGTGAAGTTCGCCTCTGGACTAGCGGGAGCTCCTACAATGAGCAGTTCTTC.

This clone was detected only once. The chain links TRBV7-9 to TRBJ1-1, with D uncertain. The germline V gene encodes CDR1 SEHNR and CDR2 FQNEAQ (reference sequence). This CDR3 spans 15 amino acids. V dropped 5 bases and J dropped 0 bases, with 13 bases sitting between them. In DNA, the CDR3 is TGTGCCAGCAGCCGCACACAGAAAATGAACACTGAAGCTTTCTTT. The encoded protein is CASSRTQKMNTEAFF.

The V gene is TRBV5-1, the J gene TRBJ2-7; D might be TRBD2 (5 bases). CDR1 is SGHRS and CDR2 is YFSETQ in the germline V gene. This CDR3 comprises 14 residues. V lost 1 base and J 2 bases, leaving 10 bases between the germline ends. DNA for the CDR3: TGCGCCAGCAGCTTGTCCGAGGGTCCCTACGAGCAGTACTTC. This gives the protein CASSLSEGPYEQYF.

This rearrangement joins TRBV6-6 to TRBJ1-2; 7 positions match TRBD1. This CDR3 region has 17 residues. Germline CDR1 reads MNHNY; CDR2 reads SVGAGI (reference sequence). The J segment lost 0 bases and the V segment lost 5 bases, leaving 12 bases of the junction unmatched. The CDR3 reads CASSPRLTGTANYGYTF. CDR3 in DNA: TGTGCCAGCAGTCCCCGACTGACCGGGACAGCTAACTATGGCTACACCTTC.

This sequence joins TRBV24-1 and TRBJ2-3; 12 bases line up with TRBD2. The germline gives CDR1 KGHDR, CDR2 SFDVKD. The CDR3 is made up of 17 amino acids. The trim removed 7 bases at V and 0 bases at J, leaving 7 bases unmatched. The CDR3 region has the DNA TGTGCCACCAGCCAACAGGGACTAGCGGGCAGCACAGATACGCAGTATTTT. Its translation is CATSQQGLAGSTDTQYF.

The chain combines TRBV24-1 with TRBJ2-3; 7 nucleotides align to TRBD1. CDR3 length: 17 residues. Germline V gene data show CDR1 as KGHDR and CDR2 as SFDVKD. J lost 1 base, V lost 4 bases, and 10 bases had no gene match. CDR3: CATSDPTATGGTDTQYF. In nucleotides, the CDR3 is TGTGCCACCAGTGACCCGACCGCCACAGGGGGCACAGATACGCAGTATTTT.

The J gene is TRBJ2-1, the V gene TRBV11-1, with 9 bases that match TRBD1. V was pared by 5 bases and J by 5 bases, with 4 bases of the junction left unmatched. CDR1 and CDR2 from the germline V gene are SGHAT and FQDESV (reference sequence). This CDR3 comprises 14 residues. CDR3 DNA sequence: TGTGCCAGCAGCCCGGGACAGGGAAACAATGAGCAGTTCTTC. Translating gives CASSPGQGNNEQFF.

In its sample, this clone was seen a few times. DNA of the CDR3: TGTGCCAGCAGCGAGAGGCTGACCTATAATTCACCCCTCCACTTT. It is translated as CASSERLTYNSPLHF. J is TRBJ1-6 and V is TRBV9; no clear D gene. The CDR3 spans 15 residues. Germline CDR1 and CDR2: SGDLS and YYNGEE. Between the trimmed V and J ends, which lost 3 bases and 2 bases, there was a span of 9 bases.

The J gene is TRBJ1-2, the V gene TRBV19; 7 nucleotides agree with TRBD1. In germline, CDR1 is LNHDA, CDR2 SQIVND (reference sequence). V gave up 6 bases and J gave up 3 bases; unmatched junction bases: 4. This CDR3 has 13 amino acids. The CDR3 DNA reads as TGTGCCAGTAGGGGGGGACAGTACTATGGCTACACCTTC. Translating gives CASRGGQYYGYTF.

The CDR3 spells CASARREGPNEQFF. The CDR3 coding sequence is TGCGCCAGCGCGCGGCGGGAGGGCCCAAACGAGCAGTTCTTC. The chain carries TRBV5-1 and TRBJ2-1, with 9 nucleotides matching TRBD2. Germline V CDR1 and CDR2: SGHRS, YFSETQ. The CDR3 consists of 14 residues. V lost 7 bases and J lost 10; bases outside the gene matches: 12.

The chain has TRBV18 and TRBJ1-2; D is possibly TRBD1 (6 bases). Deletions cut 0 bases from V and 8 bases from J, with 13 bases between. The CDR3 length is 14 residues. CDR1 and CDR2 (germline): KGHSH, LQKENI. The CDR3 loop reads CASSPPPNRDGYTF. CDR3 in DNA: TGTGCCAGCTCACCACCGCCCAACAGGGACGGCTACACCTTC. Using reference TRBV18 and TRBJ1-2 for the parts outside the CDR3, the full variable domain is NAGVMQNPRHLVRRRGQEARLRCSPMKGHSHVYWYRQLPEEGLKFMVYLQKENIIDESGMPKERFSAEFPKEGPSILRIQQVVRGDSAAYFCASSPPPNRDGYTFGSGTRLTVV.

This chain links TRBV5-1 with TRBJ1-2, with 9 bases lining up with TRBD1. The CDR3 is made up of 13 amino acids. Germline values: CDR1 SGHRS, CDR2 YFSETQ. V dropped 0 bases and J dropped 8; count of bases not matched to a gene: 2. CDR3 sequence reads: CASSLGDRDGYTF. The CDR3 nucleotides read TGCGCCAGCAGCTTGGGGGACAGGGACGGCTACACCTTC.

The rearrangement joins TRBV7-3 to TRBJ2-5, with a possible D match to TRBD1 (5 bases). V was cut by 5 bases and J by 1 base, with 11 bases left in between. This CDR3 is 14 amino acids long. From germline, CDR1 is SGHTA and CDR2 FQGTGA. CDR3 sequence reads: CASSPTGIQETQYF. The CDR3 nucleotides are TGTGCCAGCAGCCCAACAGGAATCCAAGAGACCCAGTACTTC.

J is TRBJ1-5 and V is TRBV19; 9 bases fit TRBD1. The V and J ends lost 4 bases and 6 bases, in that order; junction bases with no gene match: 1. Germline V gene sequence: CDR1 LNHDA, CDR2 SQIVND (reference sequence). This CDR3 is 13 amino acids long. The CDR3 DNA reads as TGTGCCAGTAGTACACAGGGGGCTCAGCCCCAGCATTTT. Translation gives CASSTQGAQPQHF.